The TCR beta chain under discussion was sequenced for a study of T cell changes during pregnancy in multiple sclerosis. This CDR3 comprises 13 residues. Germline CDR1 GTSNPN, CDR2 SVGIG (reference sequence). V lost 0 bases, J lost 4 bases, and 9 bases lay in between. Repertoires were generated with immunoSEQ multiplex PCR, while TCRdb's copy carries only in-frame clones and drops some. The top ten hold under 8.5% of the sample, which has approximately 25,000 clones, almost 90% seen once. The chain combines TRBV30 with TRBJ1-1; tentatively, D is TRBD1 (5 bases). The sample in question was CD8+ T cells from peripheral blood mononuclear cells, obtained in the second trimester of pregnancy. This receptor was taken from a female donor with multiple sclerosis, enrolled in a pregnancy study. CDR3 sequence: CAWSVGEGTEAFF. CDR3 DNA sequence: TGTGCCTGGAGTGTGGGGGAGGGCACTGAAGCTTTCTTT.